Following are 18 T cell receptor beta chains from one sample sequenced in a study of T cells in Graves' hyperthyroidism and ophthalmopathy. The CDR3 regions of TCR beta were amplified from RNA transcripts. An initial round of RT-PCR targeting the TCR CDR3 relied on the HTBI primer set. In TCRdb, the multiplex PCR reads were re-called with MiXCR into one record per CDR3 protein. This sample carries over 700,000 distinct CDR3 sequences, roughly 32% of them seen once, and the ten largest clones take around 32%. Specimen: blood. The source is a woman aged 40 to 50 with Graves' hyperthyroidism.

CDR3 loop: CASSRAGANYGYTF. CDR3 in DNA: TGTGCCAGCAGCCGGGCGGGGGCTAACTATGGCTACACCTTC. The chain uses TRBV6-5 and TRBJ1-2; TRBD1 might be the D (5 bases). The CDR3 loop spans 14 amino acids. Germline loops: CDR1 MNHEY, CDR2 SVGAGI. V gave up 6 bases and J gave up 0 bases, with 11 bases separating them.

In its sample, this clonotype was seen a few times. The chain uses TRBV27 and TRBJ1-5; D possibly corresponds to TRBD1 (5 bases). The CDR3 runs 15 residues. The V gene's germline CDR1 is MNHEY and CDR2 SMNVEV (reference sequence). V lost 2 bases, J lost 2 bases, and 10 bases lay in between. The CDR3 is CASSLKWGGNQPQHF. In nucleotides, the CDR3 is TGTGCCAGCAGTTTAAAGTGGGGGGGCAATCAGCCCCAGCATTTT.

This clonotype was recorded a few times. The chain has TRBV20-1 and TRBJ2-5; a weak D match, TRBD2 (5 bases). The germline V gene encodes CDR1 DFQATT and CDR2 SNEGSKA (reference sequence). The length of the CDR3 is 13 residues. Trimming took off 6 bases at V and 1 base at J, with 12 bases between the two ends. The CDR3 loop is CSAVQGLQETQYF. For the CDR3, the DNA is TGCAGTGCAGTTCAAGGACTCCAAGAGACCCAGTACTTC.

This chain joins TRBV20-1 and TRBJ1-2, with D possibly matching TRBD1 (5 bases). With 6 bases removed from V and 5 bases from J, the gap between germline ends came to 16 bases. This CDR3 is built from 13 residues. Germline lookup yields CDR1 DFQATT and CDR2 SNEGSKA (reference sequence). The CDR3 nucleotides read TGCAGTGCGCCTGACGGGACCGCGTATGGCTACACCTTC. Its protein is CSAPDGTAYGYTF.

This clonotype was seen only a few times. This chain joins TRBV4-3 and TRBJ1-5, with TRBD1 identical over 10 bases. The CDR3 extends over 15 amino acids. V lost 4 bases and J lost 5; bases outside the gene matches: 5. Germline V gives CDR1 LGHNA, CDR2 YSLEER. This CDR3 is CASSPDRGHDQPQHF. The CDR3 DNA reads as TGCGCCAGCAGCCCCGACAGGGGGCACGATCAGCCCCAGCATTTT.

In its sample, this clonotype was seen many times. The chain couples TRBV10-1 to TRBJ1-3, with D hard to call. The CDR3 runs 15 residues. V dropped 2 bases and J dropped 2 bases, with 10 bases sitting between them. CDR1 WNHNN and CDR2 SYGVQD come from the germline V gene (reference sequence). This CDR3 is CASSERSGAGNTIYF. DNA for the CDR3: TGCGCCAGCAGTGAGAGGTCCGGGGCTGGAAACACCATATATTTT.

This clonotype was seen ten or more times. The V and J genes are TRBV11-1 and TRBJ1-3; perhaps TRBD1 as D (6 bases). CDR1 is SGHAT and CDR2 is FQDESV in the germline V gene (reference sequence). The CDR3 is 14 residues long. Trimming pared 4 bases from V and 4 bases from J, leaving 11 bases between. The CDR3 nucleotides read TGTGCCAGCAGCTCACAGGGAGCCGGAAACACCATATATTTT. Translation gives CASSSQGAGNTIYF.

The V call is TRBV9, the J call TRBJ2-5, with 7 bases that match TRBD1. V trimming: 3 bases; J trimming: 7 bases; junction bases outside the gene matches: 15. In germline, CDR1 is SGDLS, CDR2 YYNGEE. The CDR3 has 16 residues. The CDR3 protein is CASSAAEGAIQGTQYF. The CDR3 coding sequence is TGTGCCAGCAGCGCAGCAGAGGGGGCGATCCAGGGGACCCAGTACTTC.

This clonotype has a count of ten or more. The rearrangement joins TRBV10-1 to TRBJ1-2; tentative D call: TRBD1 (6 bases). CDR1 is WNHNN, CDR2 SYGVQD, per germline (reference sequence). V was clipped by 4 bases and J by 2 bases, with 11 bases between them. The CDR3 loop spans 14 amino acids. CDR3 region: CASSAGTRNYGYTF. The CDR3 DNA reads as TGCGCCAGCAGTGCCGGGACAAGAAACTATGGCTACACCTTC.

This clonotype was counted at least ten times. The V gene is TRBV25-1, the J gene TRBJ1-3; D is uncertain. The CDR3 extends over 10 amino acids. V dropped 2 bases and J dropped 8 bases, with 1 base sitting between them. CDR1 is MGHDK, CDR2 SYGVNS, per germline. In DNA form, the CDR3 reads TGTGCCAGCAGTGAAGACACCATATATTTT. Residues: CASSEDTIYF.

This clonotype turned up a few times. The chain has TRBV5-8 and TRBJ1-1; no definite D call. CDR3 length equals 12 residues. Germline values: CDR1 SGHTS, CDR2 YDEGEE. Between the trimmed V and J ends, which lost 7 bases and 4 bases, there was a span of 11 bases. CDR3 residues: CASGGGFTEAFF. CDR3 in DNA: TGTGCCAGCGGAGGTGGGTTCACTGAAGCTTTCTTT.

This clonotype occurred a few times. The chain employs TRBV5-8 and TRBJ1-2; D call uncertain. V was clipped by 4 bases and J by 0 bases, with 10 bases between them. Per the germline V gene, CDR1 is SGHTS and CDR2 is YDEGEE. The CDR3 has 14 residues. The CDR3 nucleotides read TGTGCCAGCAGCGGGAGACCAGCTAACTATGGCTACACCTTC. It translates to CASSGRPANYGYTF. Full variable domain (outside the CDR3, taken from reference TRBV5-8 and TRBJ1-2): EAGVTQSPTHLIKTRGQQATLRCSPISGHTSVYWYQQALGLGLQFLLWYDEGEERNRGNFPPRFSGRQFPNYSSELNVNALELEDSALYLCASSGRPANYGYTFGSGTRLTVV.

This clonotype was found a few times. The gene calls are TRBV19 and TRBJ1-2; D may be TRBD1 (5 bases). There are 14 residues in the CDR3. The germline V and J ends were trimmed by 5 bases and 0 bases, with 10 bases remaining between them. The germline gives CDR1 LNHDA, CDR2 SQIVND (reference sequence). CDR3 nucleotide sequence: TGTGCCAGTAGTTCGCGGGGGTCTAACTATGGCTACACCTTC. Translated: CASSSRGSNYGYTF.

This clonotype was seen a few times. J is TRBJ2-2 and V is TRBV5-1; the match to TRBD2 covers 10 bases. The CDR3 consists of 17 residues. Germline trimming cut 0 bases from V and 5 bases from J; bases unmatched to any gene: 7. Germline V gene lookup returns CDR1 SGHRS and CDR2 YFSETQ. Written as DNA, the CDR3 is TGCGCCAGCAGCTTGGCCGTCACTAGCGGGGTTACCGGGGAGCTGTTTTTT. Its protein product is CASSLAVTSGVTGELFF.

The chain combines TRBV6-5 with TRBJ2-7; tentative D call: TRBD2 (6 bases). Germline V gives CDR1 MNHEY, CDR2 SVGAGI. The CDR3 contains 15 residues. The germline V and J ends were trimmed by 2 bases and 6 bases, with 17 bases remaining between them. CDR3 protein: CASSYTVSGVGEQYF. The CDR3 nucleotides read TGTGCCAGCAGTTACACGGTGTCGGGAGTAGGCGAGCAGTACTTC.

For this clonotype: This clone may be a read error of a much larger clone one base away. This chain links TRBV6-5 with TRBJ2-7, with no clear D. The CDR3 covers 15 residues. CDR1 and CDR2 from the germline V gene are MNHEY and SVGAGI. Between the trimmed V and J ends, which lost 10 bases and 5 bases, there was a span of 24 bases. CDR3 nucleotides: TGTGCCACCACGTTCGAGAAGGCGAATACCCACGAGCAGTACTTC. As protein: CATTFEKANTHEQYF.

This clonotype appeared a few times. The chain uses TRBV4-1 and TRBJ1-3; D gene ambiguous. CDR1 is MGHRA and CDR2 is YSYEKL in the germline V gene. Trimming removed 4 bases from V and 0 bases from J, with 13 bases in between. The CDR3 covers 16 residues. The CDR3 DNA reads TGCGCCAGCAGCCCGAGGAACAGAGACTCTGGAAACACCATATATTTT. This translates into CASSPRNRDSGNTIYF.

The chain employs TRBV11-2 and TRBJ2-3, with D perhaps assigned TRBD1 or TRBD2 (5 bases each). Trimming stripped 5 bases from V and 10 bases from J, with 10 bases between. CDR1 and CDR2 (germline): SGHAT, FQNNGV. The CDR3 length is 11 residues. The CDR3 region is CASSRRGAQYF. The CDR3 DNA is TGTGCCAGCAGCCGACGAGGGGCGCAGTATTTT.